This TCR beta chain was retrieved from a study of shared clonotypes between healthy human individuals. Overall study: Aged between 18 and 49, the donors were a couple of women and a few men. Researchers assigned three CD4 naive, three CD4 memory, two CD8 naive and one CD8 memory plate to each donor. Study findings and constraints: Clonotype sharing among donors, it was expected, would be affected by sequencing depth.

Method: immunoSEQ multiplex PCR; TCRdb's copy keeps in-frame clones and lacks some. This table has under 1,100,000 clones, 78% appearing once. The germline CDR1 and CDR2 sequences are SNHLY and FYNNEI. The CDR3 totals 13 residues. V was shortened by 6 bases and J by 2 bases, with 10 bases between the two germline ends. Remarks on this clone: Its target is not known.

This sequence originates from a man aged 18-30 years in good health. Some clones in this sample may be carry-over from other donors' samples. The chain employs TRBV2 and TRBJ2-5, with unresolved D. The sample was memory CD4+ T cells from PBMCs. Sample subset: CD45RA-negative fraction. This CDR3 reads CASSTGLQETQYF. CDR3 in DNA: TGTGCCAGCAGCACCGGGTTACAAGAGACCCAGTACTTC. The full variable domain, with the rest looked up from reference TRBV2 and TRBJ2-5, is EPEVTQTPSHQVTQMGQEVILRCVPISNHLYFYWYRQILGQKVEFLVSFYNNEISEKSEIFDDQFSVERPDGSNFTLKIRSTKLEDSAMYFCASSTGLQETQYFGPGTRLLVL.